One and the same sample provided the 25 T cell receptor beta chains below, sequenced in a study of vaccination effects on CD4 cells after COVID-19 (dated by TCRdb to the early 2020s). No antigen has been assigned to these receptors. To identify antigen-specific CD4+ T cell clonotypes by their expansion, the ViraFEST assay first stimulated PBMC with viral peptide pools and then applied TCR sequencing. After 10 days of culture, CD4+ T cells were isolated with the EasySep CD4+ T cell isolation kit. Participants received two doses of either the BNT162b2 or the mRNA-1273 mRNA SARS-CoV-2 vaccine. Preparation of the library involved the immunoSEQ multiplex PCR assay. The table comes from immuneACCESS by way of TCRdb, which keeps in-frame sequences with V and J called. Part of the clones is missing from these tables; in studies checked, under half for an unresolved V gene and the rest for unknown reasons. Recorded for this sample are tens of thousands of clones; roughly 70% of them occurred a single time. Of the sample, approximately 9.1% falls within the top ten clones.

The sample in question was CD4+ T cells from PBMCs cultured with HCoV-NL63 spike peptides, obtained after COVID-19 vaccination. The cell subset or site label of this sample denotes: HCoV-NL63 spike overlapping peptide pool stimulation. These receptors were collected from a human donor who received a COVID-19 vaccine.

This chain links TRBV6-5 with TRBJ1-6; TRBD1 matches at 9 bases. Germline V gives CDR1 MNHEY, CDR2 SVGAGI. J lost 8 bases, V lost 5 bases, and 4 bases had no gene match. The CDR3 is made up of 14 amino acids. CDR3 region: CASSLRDRDSPLHF. CDR3 nucleotide sequence: TGTGCCAGCAGTCTCCGGGACAGGGATTCACCCCTCCACTTT.

The chain employs TRBV5-1 and TRBJ2-7; 12 nucleotides match TRBD2. Germline-derived CDR1 and CDR2 are SGHRS and YFSETQ. Trimming cost V 0 bases and J 6 bases; bases outside gene matches: 7. This CDR3 spans 16 amino acids. The CDR3 nucleotides are TGCGCCAGCAGCTTGGATTCTAGCGGGAGGGCCGGCGAGCAGTACTTC. It encodes CASSLDSSGRAGEQYF.

This clone showed up just a few times. J is TRBJ1-6 and V is TRBV10-3; D may be TRBD1 (5 bases). Germline V lookup: CDR1 ENHRY, CDR2 SYGVKD. V was cut by 6 bases and J by 7 bases, with 10 bases left in between. This CDR3 has 13 residues. CDR3 amino acids: CAISRDPNSPLHF. In DNA form, the CDR3 reads TGTGCCATCAGCCGGGACCCAAATTCACCCCTCCACTTT.

DNA of the CDR3: TGTGCCAGCAGTTGGGACAGGGGGACCTCACCCCTCCACTTT. Amino acid sequence: CASSWDRGTSPLHF. This chain links TRBV27 with TRBJ1-6; 11 bases agree with TRBD1. Trimming cost V 4 bases and J 10 bases; bases outside gene matches: 3. The CDR3 runs to 14 residues. Per the germline V gene, CDR1 is MNHEY and CDR2 is SMNVEV (reference sequence).

In DNA form, the CDR3 reads TGTGCCATCAGTGAAGCAGCACAGGGAAGGATTACCTTC. It yields the protein CAISEAAQGRITF. The gene calls are TRBV10-3 and TRBJ1-2; D is perhaps TRBD1 (6 bases). Germline loops: CDR1 ENHRY, CDR2 SYGVKD. The CDR3 has 13 amino acids. V dropped 3 bases and J dropped 14 bases, with 19 bases sitting between them.

The chain links TRBV9 to TRBJ2-1, with a weak D call TRBD2 (5 bases). The CDR3 consists of 17 residues. V shed 3 bases and J shed 0 bases, with 16 bases lying between them. In germline, CDR1 is SGDLS, CDR2 YYNGEE. In DNA, the CDR3 is TGTGCCAGCAGCGCGGAGGAGTCCATTCGCTCCTACAATGAGCAGTTCTTC. Translating gives CASSAEESIRSYNEQFF.

The CDR3 loop is CASSTDRGGQPQHF. The CDR3 DNA reads TGTGCCAGCAGTACGGACAGGGGAGGTCAGCCCCAGCATTTT. The V and J genes are TRBV6-5 and TRBJ1-5, with 9 bases fitting TRBD1. This CDR3 spans 14 amino acids. Germline CDR1 and CDR2: MNHEY and SVGAGI. V gave up 5 bases and J gave up 6 bases; unmatched junction bases: 5.

This clone was counted once. The V call is TRBV6-4, the J call TRBJ2-1; maybe TRBD1 (7 bases). There are 17 residues in the CDR3. Germline CDR1 reads MRHNA; CDR2 reads SNTAGT. The V gene lost 2 bases and the J gene lost 6 bases, with 20 bases spanning the gap. CDR3 loop: CASSDPGGTAGGNEQFF. CDR3 DNA sequence: TGTGCCAGCAGTGACCCTGGGGGGACAGCCGGGGGCAATGAGCAGTTCTTC.

The chain carries TRBV6-5 and TRBJ1-5; D gene ambiguous. V lost 10 bases and J lost 0, with 13 bases in between. This CDR3 spans 14 amino acids. Germline V gene data show CDR1 as MNHEY and CDR2 as SVGAGI. The CDR3 reads CATVAAYSNQPQHF. CDR3 sequence (DNA): TGTGCCACCGTCGCGGCCTATAGCAATCAGCCCCAGCATTTT.

In its sample, this clone was seen once. The rearrangement uses TRBV5-6 and TRBJ2-4; 8 bases are shared with TRBD2. The germline gives CDR1 SGHDT, CDR2 YYEEEE. Trimming at V came to 4 bases and at J to 7 bases, leaving 10 bases not matched to a gene. The CDR3 covers 15 residues. The CDR3, as DNA: TGTGCCAGCAGCCCTCTGAGCGGGGGTACGAACATTCAGTACTTC. This sequence encodes CASSPLSGGTNIQYF.

The table lists this clone with a few counts. The chain uses TRBV5-1 and TRBJ2-1; 7 bases align to TRBD2. Germline CDR1 and CDR2: SGHRS and YFSETQ. CDR3 size: 13 residues. V dropped 1 base and J dropped 13; count of bases not matched to a gene: 8. In nucleotides, the CDR3 is TGCGCCAGCAGCTTGAAGGGAGGGAGGGGACAGTTCTTC. Translated: CASSLKGGRGQFF. Full variable domain (outside the CDR3, taken from reference TRBV5-1 and TRBJ2-1): KAGVTQTPRYLIKTRGQQVTLSCSPISGHRSVSWYQQTPGQGLQFLFEYFSETQRNKGNFPGRFSGRQFSNSRSEMNVSTLELGDSALYLCASSLKGGRGQFFGPGTRLTVL.

This clone is judged medium-sized. This chain joins TRBV4-1 and TRBJ2-1, with 15 bases matching TRBD2. The junction had 12 bases not matched to a gene; V was cut back by 3 bases and J by 6 bases. This CDR3 region has 19 residues. The germline gives CDR1 MGHRA, CDR2 YSYEKL. The CDR3 region has the DNA TGCGCCAGCAGCCATGTAGGACTAGCGGGGGGGCTTGTGGTCAATGAGCAGTTCTTC. This encodes CASSHVGLAGGLVVNEQFF.

CDR3 loop: CASSVEAEGNTIYF. DNA of the CDR3: TGTGCCAGCAGCGTAGAAGCAGAGGGAAACACCATATATTTT. V and J are TRBV9 and TRBJ1-3; D uncertain. This CDR3 region has 14 residues. Germline V gives CDR1 SGDLS, CDR2 YYNGEE. V gave up 0 bases and J gave up 4 bases, with 8 bases separating them.

This chain uses TRBV5-4 with TRBJ2-7; TRBD2 matches 9 bases. The CDR3 sequence is 16 residues long. Germline CDR1 SGHNT, CDR2 YYREEE (reference sequence). Trimming took 4 bases from V and 4 from J; bases not matched to a gene: 12. CDR3 region: CASSPGASGAPYEQYF. CDR3 nucleotide sequence: TGTGCCAGCAGCCCGGGGGCTAGCGGGGCACCGTACGAGCAGTACTTC.

The chain carries TRBV5-1 and TRBJ2-1; the D is unclear. V was clipped by 3 bases and J by 0 bases, with 13 bases between them. The CDR3 has 16 residues. The germline gives CDR1 SGHRS, CDR2 YFSETQ. The chain's CDR3 is CASSSFSTGSYNEQFF. The CDR3 bases are TGCGCCAGCAGCTCATTTTCCACGGGCTCCTACAATGAGCAGTTCTTC.

The CDR3 sequence is CATKEAGEVEQYF. Here the CDR3 DNA reads TGTGCCACCAAGGAAGCGGGTGAAGTGGAGCAGTACTTC. V and J are TRBV27 and TRBJ2-7; D is possibly TRBD2 (6 bases). The CDR3 is 13 amino acids. V dropped 10 bases and J dropped 7 bases, with 20 bases sitting between them. Germline loops: CDR1 MNHEY, CDR2 SMNVEV (reference sequence).

This rearrangement joins TRBV3-1 (or the pseudogene TRBV3-2) to TRBJ2-5; D is unresolved. CDR1 is LGHDT, CDR2 YNNKEL, per germline (reference sequence). V was pared by 4 bases and J by 1 base, with 7 bases between. The CDR3 length is 13 residues. The CDR3 coding sequence is TGTGCCAGCAGCCCTGGTACCCAAGAGACCCAGTACTTC. Its protein product is CASSPGTQETQYF.

The rearrangement links TRBV2 to TRBJ1-1; 10 bases align to TRBD1. This CDR3 has 13 residues. Germline-derived CDR1 and CDR2 are SNHLY and FYNNEI. Trimming took 6 bases from V and 4 from J; bases not matched to a gene: 2. CDR3 DNA sequence: TGTGCCAGCAGCAGACAGGGGGCCACTGAAGCTTTCTTT. Encoded protein: CASSRQGATEAFF.

V gene TRBV18 combines with J gene TRBJ2-5; D is uncertain. Trimming left V 3 bases short and J 3 bases short, with 8 bases between. This CDR3 comprises 13 residues. CDR1 is KGHSH and CDR2 is LQKENI in the germline V gene. CDR3 in amino acids: CASSPLNEETQYF. CDR3 DNA sequence: TGTGCCAGCTCACCCCTAAACGAAGAGACCCAGTACTTC.

The chain links TRBV7-9 to TRBJ1-1; D possibly corresponds to TRBD1 (5 bases). CDR3 length: 14 residues. In germline, CDR1 is SEHNR, CDR2 FQNEAQ (reference sequence). V was trimmed by 5 bases and J by 1 base, leaving 11 bases between them. CDR3 region: CASSERQSNTEAFF. The CDR3 DNA follows: TGTGCCAGCAGCGAGAGACAGTCGAACACTGAAGCTTTCTTT.

The chain carries TRBV19 and TRBJ1-1, with a weak D call TRBD1 (5 bases). Germline lookup yields CDR1 LNHDA and CDR2 SQIVND (reference sequence). The CDR3 totals 13 residues. Between the trimmed V and J ends, which lost 4 bases and 4 bases, there was a span of 10 bases. This CDR3 is CASSTMGVTEAFF. The DNA for the CDR3 is TGTGCCAGTAGTACTATGGGGGTCACTGAAGCTTTCTTT.

The chain carries TRBV25-1 and TRBJ2-1; D call uncertain. Trimming took off 4 bases at V and 4 bases at J, with 2 bases between the two ends. Germline CDR1 MGHDK, CDR2 SYGVNS. The CDR3 length is 11 residues. CDR3 coding DNA: TGTGCCAGCAGTGGATACAATGAGCAGTTCTTC. This translates into CASSGYNEQFF.

The rearrangement links TRBV29-1 to TRBJ2-7; TRBD1 aligns across 8 bases. The junction had 6 bases not matched to a gene; V was cut back by 7 bases and J by 4 bases. The CDR3 covers 12 residues. The V gene's germline CDR1 is SQVTM and CDR2 ANQGSEA. CDR3 nucleotide sequence: TGCAGCGGGGGGACAGGAAGGTACGAGCAGTACTTC. Residues: CSGGTGRYEQYF.

Of note for this clone: The junction departs from the called germline gene at one end, perhaps through a read error. The V gene is TRBV11-2, the J gene TRBJ2-7; 9 bases match TRBD1. Germline V CDR1 and CDR2: SGHAT, FQNNGV. The CDR3 has 16 residues. The CDR3 DNA reads as TGTGCCAGCAGCCCCGGACCGGGACAGGGATCCTCCGAGCAGTACTTC. Translation gives CASSPGPGQGSSEQYF.

The V gene is TRBV7-9, the J gene TRBJ2-2; possibly TRBD2 for D (5 bases). Trimming took off 9 bases at V and 4 bases at J, with 12 bases between the two ends. Germline V gene sequence: CDR1 SEHNR, CDR2 FQNEAQ (reference sequence). There are 13 residues in the CDR3. CDR3 sequence (DNA): TGTGCCAGTGAGGGTCGTAGCACCGGGGAGCTGTTTTTT. It yields the protein CASEGRSTGELFF.